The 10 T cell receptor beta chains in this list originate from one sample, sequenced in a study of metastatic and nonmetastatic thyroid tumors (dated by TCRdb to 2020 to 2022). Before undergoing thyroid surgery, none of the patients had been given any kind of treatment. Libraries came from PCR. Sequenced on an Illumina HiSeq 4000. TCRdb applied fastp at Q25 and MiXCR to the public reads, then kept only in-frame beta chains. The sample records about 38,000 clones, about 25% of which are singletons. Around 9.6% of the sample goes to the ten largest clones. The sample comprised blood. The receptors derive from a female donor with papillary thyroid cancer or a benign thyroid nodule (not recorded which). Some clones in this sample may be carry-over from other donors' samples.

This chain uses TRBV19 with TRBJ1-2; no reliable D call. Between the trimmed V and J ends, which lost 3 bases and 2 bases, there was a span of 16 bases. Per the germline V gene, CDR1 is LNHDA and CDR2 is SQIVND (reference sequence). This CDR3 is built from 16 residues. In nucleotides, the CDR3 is TGTGCCAGTAGTATTATGCCATCCGGACCCAACTATGGCTACACCTTC. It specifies CASSIMPSGPNYGYTF.

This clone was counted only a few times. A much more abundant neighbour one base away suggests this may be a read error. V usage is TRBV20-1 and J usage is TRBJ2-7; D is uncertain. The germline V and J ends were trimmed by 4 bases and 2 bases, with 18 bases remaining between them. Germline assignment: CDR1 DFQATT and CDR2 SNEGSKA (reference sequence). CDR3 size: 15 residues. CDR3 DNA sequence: TGCAGTGCTAATAGTTTCGGATCTAACCCCTACGAGCAGTACTTC. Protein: CSANSFGSNPYEQYF.

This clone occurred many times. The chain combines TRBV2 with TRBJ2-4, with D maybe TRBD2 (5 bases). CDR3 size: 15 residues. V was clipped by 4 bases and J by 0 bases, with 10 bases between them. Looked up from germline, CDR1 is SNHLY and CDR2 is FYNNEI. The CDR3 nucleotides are TGTGCCAGCAGTGGGAGGACGTTAGCCAAAAACATTCAGTACTTC. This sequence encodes CASSGRTLAKNIQYF.

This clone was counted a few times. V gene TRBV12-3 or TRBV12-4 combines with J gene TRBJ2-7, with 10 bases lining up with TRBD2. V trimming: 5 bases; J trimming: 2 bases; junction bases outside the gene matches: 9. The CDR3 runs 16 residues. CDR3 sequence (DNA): TGTGCCAGCAGTGAGACCGCAGCGGGAGGGCCCTACGAGCAGTACTTC. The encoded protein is CASSETAAGGPYEQYF.

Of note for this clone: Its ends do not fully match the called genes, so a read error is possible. The CDR3 DNA reads TGCAGTGCTAGAAAGGATGGAGCAGATAAGCAGTATTTT. Protein: CSARKDGADKQYF. The J gene is TRBJ2-3, the V gene TRBV20-1; D uncertain. CDR1 and CDR2 from the germline V gene are DFQATT and SNEGSKA (reference sequence). The CDR3 contains 13 residues.

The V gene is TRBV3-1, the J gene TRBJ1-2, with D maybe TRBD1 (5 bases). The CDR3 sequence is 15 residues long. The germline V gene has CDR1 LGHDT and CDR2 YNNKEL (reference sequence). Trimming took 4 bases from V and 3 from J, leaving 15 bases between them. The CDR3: CASSLGGGSDYGYTF. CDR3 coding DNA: TGTGCCAGCAGCCTCGGGGGAGGCAGCGACTATGGCTACACCTTC. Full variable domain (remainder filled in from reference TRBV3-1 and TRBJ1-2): DTAVSQTPKYLVTQMGNDKSIKCEQNLGHDTMYWYKQDSKKFLKIMFSYNNKELIINETVPNRFSPKSPDKAHLNLHINSLELGDSAVYFCASSLGGGSDYGYTFGSGTRLTVV.

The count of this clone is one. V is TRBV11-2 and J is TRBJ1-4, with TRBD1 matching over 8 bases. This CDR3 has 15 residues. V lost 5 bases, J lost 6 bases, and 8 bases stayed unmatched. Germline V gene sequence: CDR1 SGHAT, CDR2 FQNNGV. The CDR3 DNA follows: TGTGCCAGCAGCACCGACAGGGGCGACCATGAAAAACTGTTTTTT. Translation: CASSTDRGDHEKLFF.

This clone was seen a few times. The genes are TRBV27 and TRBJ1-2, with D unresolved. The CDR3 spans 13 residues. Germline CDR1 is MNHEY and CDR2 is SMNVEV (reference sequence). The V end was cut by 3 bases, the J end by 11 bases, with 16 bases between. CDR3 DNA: TGTGCCAGCAGTTTTCGGAGGGCGTCTGGATACACCTTC. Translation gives CASSFRRASGYTF.

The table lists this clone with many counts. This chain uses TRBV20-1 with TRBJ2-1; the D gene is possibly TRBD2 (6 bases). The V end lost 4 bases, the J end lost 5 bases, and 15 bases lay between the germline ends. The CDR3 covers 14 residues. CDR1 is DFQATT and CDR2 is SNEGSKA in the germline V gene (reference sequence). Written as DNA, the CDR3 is TGCAGTGCTATCCCGGGACTGGATAACAATGAGCAGTTCTTC. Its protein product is CSAIPGLDNNEQFF.

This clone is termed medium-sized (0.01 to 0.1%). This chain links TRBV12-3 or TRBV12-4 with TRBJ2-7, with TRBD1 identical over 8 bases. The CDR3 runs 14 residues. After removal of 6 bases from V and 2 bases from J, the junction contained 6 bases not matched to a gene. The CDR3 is CASSLQGVAYEQYF. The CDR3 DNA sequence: TGTGCCAGCAGCCTACAGGGGGTCGCCTACGAGCAGTACTTC.